Listed below are T cell receptor beta chains from one sample, sequenced in a study of vaccination effects on CD4 cells after COVID-19. Assay used: immunoSEQ multiplex PCR; TCRdb lists only in-frame clones, some missing. Of about 66,000 clones in the sample, roughly 76% are singletons; the top ten hold about 0.86%. No antigen is known for these receptors. The sequenced sample was CD4+ T cells from PBMCs cultured with HCoV-OC43 spike peptides, obtained after COVID-19 vaccination. These receptors all stem from a human donor who received a COVID-19 vaccine. Both conserved end residues are part of each CDR3. The D gene is left open where the match is weak. Clone size is not always given. Where it is, it says once, few, many or a class for expanded clones.

d_gene,abundance,j_gene,v_gene,CDR3nt,CDR3aa
.,.,TRBJ2-6,TRBV6-5,TGTGCCAGCAGTTACGAGGGCTCTGGGGCCAACGTCCTGACTTTC,CASSYEGSGANVLTF
.,.,TRBJ2-1,TRBV24-1,TGTGCCACCAGTGTCTTCAATGAGCAGTTCTTC,CATSVFNEQFF
.,.,TRBJ2-5,TRBV5-1,TGCGCCAGCAGCTTGACAGGGTTAGGAGAGACCCAGTACTTC,CASSLTGLGETQYF
TRBD2,.,TRBJ2-1,TRBV7-3,TGTGCCAGCAGCCCCGGGACTAGGGTCTACAATGAGCAGTTCTTC,CASSPGTRVYNEQFF
TRBD2,.,TRBJ2-5,TRBV4-1,TGCGCCAGCAGCCGGGGACTAGCGGGGGAAGAGACCCAGTACTTC,CASSRGLAGEETQYF
TRBD2,once,TRBJ2-1,TRBV25-1,TGTGCCAGCAGTGAAACTAGCGGGGGGGCGGTTTATGAGCAGTTCTTC,CASSETSGGAVYEQFF
.,.,TRBJ2-3,TRBV15,TGTGCCACCAGCAGAGATTCCGGGACAGATACGCAGTATTTT,CATSRDSGTDTQYF
.,.,TRBJ2-1,TRBV19,TGTGCCAGTAGTATAATAGAGGCAGGCCCTAGGAATGAGCAGTTCTTC,CASSIIEAGPRNEQFF
.,.,TRBJ1-2,TRBV9,TGTGCCAGCAGCGTAGAAGCAGGGGTAGGCTACACCTTC,CASSVEAGVGYTF
TRBD1,once,TRBJ1-1,TRBV19,TGTGCCAGTAGACGAGCAGGACAGGGTCTGGGTGAAGCTTTCTTT,CASRRAGQGLGEAFF
TRBD2,.,TRBJ2-3,TRBV24-1,TGTGCCACCAGTGATCGGACTAGCGGGAGCACAGATACGCAGTATTTT,CATSDRTSGSTDTQYF
.,few,TRBJ1-3,TRBV29-1,TGCAGCGTTGAAGGAGGGAACGGAAACACCATATATTTT,CSVEGGNGNTIYF
.,few,TRBJ1-1,TRBV6-6,TGTGCCAGCAGAAATAGGGGCTTGAACACTGAAGCTTTCTTT,CASRNRGLNTEAFF
TRBD2,.,TRBJ2-1,TRBV4-3,TGCGCCAGCAGCCAAGATCGGTTCCTGGCGGGGGGGCTCGATGAGCAGTTCTTC,CASSQDRFLAGGLDEQFF
.,.,TRBJ2-1,TRBV11-3,TGTGCCAGCAGCACCGACGGACCTAATGAGCAGTTCTTC,CASSTDGPNEQFF
TRBD1,.,TRBJ2-2,TRBV19,TGTGCCAGTAAAACAGGGGGCGGGGAGCTGTTTTTT,CASKTGGGELFF
TRBD1,.,TRBJ1-2,TRBV5-1,TGCGCCAGCAGCTACCCGGGACAGGCTTTGGATGGCTACACCTTC,CASSYPGQALDGYTF
.,.,TRBJ2-1,TRBV6-5,TGTGCCAGCAGACAGGGAGAGTCCTACAATGAGCAGTTCTTC,CASRQGESYNEQFF
.,.,TRBJ1-1,TRBV6-5,TGTGCCAGCAGATCGGATTCGAACACTGAAGCTTTCTTT,CASRSDSNTEAFF
.,.,TRBJ1-1,TRBV18,TGTGCCAGCTCACCCCAGGGTCTGAACACTGAAGCTTTCTTT,CASSPQGLNTEAFF
.,.,TRBJ1-2,TRBV10-3,TGTGCCATGGGCGCAGGGGCGGGTGGCTACACCTTC,CAMGAGAGGYTF
TRBD1,.,TRBJ2-6,TRBV5-1,TGCGCCAGCAGCTACCTGGGACAGGGGGATTGGGGGGCCAACGTCCTGACTTTC,CASSYLGQGDWGANVLTF
TRBD1,.,TRBJ2-3,TRBV5-1,TGCGCCAGCAGCTTGGGGGGACAGCTTTCAGATACGCAGTATTTT,CASSLGGQLSDTQYF
.,.,TRBJ1-6,TRBV6-2/TRBV6-3,TGTGCCAGCAGTTCGGGGGGCGAAGGTAATTCACCCCTCCACTTT,CASSSGGEGNSPLHF
TRBD1,.,TRBJ2-5,TRBV9,TGTGCCAGCAGCCCGCCCCCCCTGACAGGGTACGAGACCCAGTACTTC,CASSPPPLTGYETQYF
.,once,TRBJ2-2,TRBV4-3,TGCGCCAGCAGCCAACTGGCTACCGGGGAGCTGTTTTTT,CASSQLATGELFF
.,.,TRBJ1-4,TRBV2,TGTGCCAGCAGCGCTGGAAATGAAAAACTGTTTTTT,CASSAGNEKLFF
.,.,TRBJ2-5,TRBV2,TGTGCCAGCAGCCCTTCCCTCTCCCAAGAGACCCAGTACTTC,CASSPSLSQETQYF
TRBD1,.,TRBJ1-5,TRBV2,TGTGCCAGCAGTGAAGGCACGGGACAGGGAGGTAGCAATCAGCCCCAGCATTTT,CASSEGTGQGGSNQPQHF
TRBD1,once,TRBJ2-3,TRBV19,TGTGCCAGTAGTAACCGGGACAGTAGCACAGATACGCAGTATTTT,CASSNRDSSTDTQYF
.,.,TRBJ1-1,TRBV3-1/TRBV3-2,TGTGCCAGCAGCCAAGGAGGGATGGGGGAAGCTTTCTTT,CASSQGGMGEAFF